Here is one T cell receptor beta chain with its context. What antigen it recognizes has not been identified. It has no much larger one-base neighbor in the sample; base qualities were not kept. For TCRbeta CDR3 sequencing, genomic DNA was extracted from sorted cells using the QIAGEN DNeasy Blood and Tissue Kit. High-throughput TCRbeta CDR3 sequencing was carried out commercially through immunoSEQ, with PCR amplification with bias correction and internal controls included. Regarding the original processing steps: Unique productive TCRbeta sequences were defined by CDR3 nucleotide sequence where primers matched, and otherwise by CDR3 amino acid sequence together with Vbeta and Jbeta genes. A sequence was defined as donor-reactive if the sequence was expanded at least 5-fold in CFSE-low cells compared with unstimulated cells and had a frequency of at least 0.01% in CFSE-low cells. Repertoire divergence was quantified by Jensen-Shannon divergence using the top 100 TCRbeta sequences ranked by frequency. For samples with multiple sequencing runs, sorting error was corrected separately for each run before the runs were pooled. In TCRdb, the immuneACCESS table is reduced to in-frame sequences with V and J assigned. These tables do not hold every clone; where another copy was compared, an unresolved V gene accounts for under half, and the others remain unexplained. V, J and clone size reflect that table, while D and trimming were determined from the DNA. The sample records about 18,000 clones, over 50% of which are singletons. The ten largest clones take up approximately 3% of the sample.

Healthy control blood was obtained either as purchased buffy coats or from healthy volunteers. Healthy control blood was processed to PBMCs by Ficoll density gradient and cryopreserved, and patient PBMCs were collected before and after transplant. From cysteine to phenylalanine, the CDR3 is 15 amino acids long. Only CDR3 DNA is held: 45 bases, read in frame from base 1. V trim: 6 bases; J trim: 2 bases; unmatched bases: 5. The germline V gene (reference sequence) specifies MNHNY as CDR1 and SVGAGI as CDR2. This entry comes from a study of Tregs in tolerant kidney transplant recipients (dated by TCRdb to the late 2010s). A note on the overall study: Other Treg samples came from a 3-day mixed lymphocyte reaction with belatacept, some followed by a roughly 5-day donor restimulation, before sorting recipient CD4+CD25+CD127- cells. Antibodies distinguished recipient from donor cells when sorting primary belatacept mixed lymphocyte reaction cultures. The study applied TCRbeta sequencing to find donor-specific regulatory T cells before combined kidney and bone marrow transplantation and then followed those same cells after transplant. TCRbeta repertoire sequencing was used in a few healthy controls to compare several methods for expanding Tregs specific for an allogeneic donor. Broader findings and caveats from the paper: Because the study included only a small number of patients, the results must be confirmed in larger populations and under other immunosuppression protocols. Biological reproducibility was not directly addressed, though technical replication error appeared minimal. The most biologically relevant and donor-specific TCRbeta repertoire appeared to be identified by expanding Tregs with activated donor B cells.

The sample comprised Tregs from blood cultured with allogeneic cells. Recombination joined TRBV6-6 with TRBJ1-3, and 9 junctional nucleotides match TRBD1. The receptor was isolated from a human donor in good health. The CDR3 sequence is CASSKQGATGNTIYF. The DNA is TGTGCCAGCAGCAAACAGGGGGCTACTGGAAACACCATATATTTT.